The 17 T cell receptor beta chains below come from one sample, sequenced in a study of somatic mutations in cytotoxic T cells in rheumatoid arthritis. The data were produced by immunoSEQ multiplex PCR, yet TCRdb's version contains in-frame clones alone and is incomplete. The data show approximately 9,800 clones, around 80% seen once. The specimen sequenced was CD8+ T cells sorted from blood. The receptors derive from a woman in her forties or fifties in good health.

J is TRBJ2-5 and V is TRBV5-6, with 8 nucleotides matching TRBD1. The CDR3 consists of 13 residues. CDR1 and CDR2 (germline): SGHDT, YYEEEE. The V and J ends lost 3 bases and 3 bases, in that order; junction bases with no gene match: 1. The CDR3 loop reads CASSSTGEETQYF. The CDR3 bases are TGTGCCAGCAGCTCGACAGGGGAAGAGACCCAGTACTTC.

This chain connects TRBV7-9 to TRBJ1-4, with TRBD1 identical over 8 bases. The CDR3 runs 15 residues. CDR1 is SEHNR, CDR2 FQNEAQ, per germline (reference sequence). V gave up 4 bases and J gave up 5 bases; unmatched junction bases: 6. Here the CDR3 DNA reads TGTGCCAGCAGCTCGGACAGGGATAACAATGAAAAACTGTTTTTT. The encoded protein is CASSSDRDNNEKLFF. The variable domain in full, with the rest retrieved from reference TRBV7-9 and TRBJ1-4, is DTGVSQNPRHKITKRGQNVTFRCDPISEHNRLYWYRQTLGQGPEFLTYFQNEAQLEKSRLLSDRFSAERPKGSFSTLEIQRTEQGDSAMYLCASSSDRDNNEKLFFGSGTQLSVL.

The chain carries TRBV5-1 and TRBJ1-1; the D is unclear. CDR1 is SGHRS, CDR2 YFSETQ, per germline. V was pared by 3 bases and J by 4 bases, with 10 bases between. The CDR3 totals 13 residues. CDR3 DNA sequence: TGCGCCAGCAGCTCCTCCCCCGGCACTGAAGCTTTCTTT. Translated, it gives CASSSSPGTEAFF.

The rearrangement uses TRBV19 and TRBJ2-2; TRBD2 agrees at 11 bases. Germline V gives CDR1 LNHDA, CDR2 SQIVND (reference sequence). CDR3 length: 18 amino acids. The trim removed 7 bases at V and 0 bases at J, leaving 10 bases unmatched. The CDR3: CASTGVTSGDTNTGELFF. CDR3 nucleotide sequence: TGTGCCAGTACCGGGGTGACTAGCGGGGACACGAACACCGGGGAGCTGTTTTTT.

This chain links TRBV5-4 with TRBJ2-7; D is perhaps TRBD2 (6 bases). Germline V gene data show CDR1 as SGHNT and CDR2 as YYREEE (reference sequence). V dropped 4 bases and J dropped 4 bases, with 9 bases sitting between them. The CDR3 has 12 amino acids. The CDR3 DNA reads TGTGCCAGCAGCCCCGGGACTTACGAGCAGTACTTC. Encoded protein: CASSPGTYEQYF. Variable domain in full (rest from reference TRBV5-4 and TRBJ2-7): ETGVTQSPTHLIKTRGQQVTLRCSSQSGHNTVSWYQQALGQGPQFIFQYYREEENGRGNFPPRFSGLQFPNYSSELNVNALELDDSALYLCASSPGTYEQYFGPGTRLTVT.

This chain uses TRBV7-9 with TRBJ1-1, with a weak D call TRBD1 (5 bases). The V gene lost 7 bases and the J gene lost 0 bases, with 18 bases spanning the gap. The CDR3 totals 16 residues. Germline V gene lookup returns CDR1 SEHNR and CDR2 FQNEAQ (reference sequence). The CDR3 loop is CASTPFGTGMNTEAFF. CDR3 bases: TGTGCCAGCACCCCTTTCGGAACAGGAATGAACACTGAAGCTTTCTTT. Full variable domain (rest looked up from reference TRBV7-9 and TRBJ1-1): DTGVSQNPRHKITKRGQNVTFRCDPISEHNRLYWYRQTLGQGPEFLTYFQNEAQLEKSRLLSDRFSAERPKGSFSTLEIQRTEQGDSAMYLCASTPFGTGMNTEAFFGQGTRLTVV.

This clone turned up a few times. The V gene is TRBV6-4, the J gene TRBJ2-6, with 9 bases that match TRBD2. There are 17 residues in the CDR3. V was pared by 0 bases and J by 0 bases, with 0 bases of the junction left unmatched. Germline CDR1 is MRHNA and CDR2 is SNTAGT. In DNA, the CDR3 is TGTGCCAGCAGTGACTCAGCGGGGGGCTCTGGGGCCAACGTCCTGACTTTC. Translating gives CASSDSAGGSGANVLTF.

V and J are TRBV27 and TRBJ1-2, with 7 positions matching TRBD1. This CDR3 region has 12 residues. Germline V gene lookup returns CDR1 MNHEY and CDR2 SMNVEV (reference sequence). Losses at the gene ends were 5 bases for V and 7 bases for J; bases not matched to a gene: 4. CDR3: CASSTTGIGYTF. CDR3 DNA sequence: TGTGCCAGCAGTACGACAGGGATTGGCTACACCTTC.

In DNA, the CDR3 is TGTGCCAGCAGTGATAGGCGCTGGGGGACAGGGATAAATAATGAAAAACTGTTTTTT. Translation gives CASSDRRWGTGINNEKLFF. The V gene is TRBV6-1, the J gene TRBJ1-4; TRBD1 matches 9 bases. From germline, CDR1 is MNHNS and CDR2 SASEGT. J gave up 4 bases and V 3 bases, and 15 bases lay outside the gene matches. The CDR3 is 19 amino acids.

A few counts support this clone. The chain employs TRBV19 and TRBJ1-2; 10 bases match TRBD1. CDR1 is LNHDA and CDR2 is SQIVND in the germline V gene (reference sequence). Germline trimming cut 3 bases from V and 3 bases from J; bases unmatched to any gene: 1. This CDR3 has 14 residues. CDR3 sequence reads: CASSIGQGDYGYTF. The CDR3, as DNA: TGTGCCAGTAGTATCGGACAGGGGGACTATGGCTACACCTTC.

A few counts support this clone. The rearrangement joins TRBV6-1 to TRBJ1-6; 8 bases are a match to TRBD1. V dropped 1 base and J dropped 7; count of bases not matched to a gene: 0. The CDR3 spans 14 residues. Germline CDR1 is MNHNS and CDR2 is SASEGT. CDR3 nucleotide sequence: TGTGCCAGCAGTGAAGGGACAGGGAATTCACCCCTCCACTTT. Translation: CASSEGTGNSPLHF.

Concerning this clone: This sample also contains other DNA sequences that code for the same CDR3. The rearrangement links TRBV5-4 to TRBJ2-6; D gene unclear. This CDR3 has 15 residues. Germline V gene sequence: CDR1 SGHNT, CDR2 YYREEE (reference sequence). The V end lost 3 bases, the J end lost 0 bases, and 7 bases lay between the germline ends. The CDR3 nucleotides read TGTGCCAGCAGCTCCAAGAGCTCTGGGGCCAACGTCCTGACTTTC. Its protein product is CASSSKSSGANVLTF.

J is TRBJ2-1 and V is TRBV11-2, with TRBD2 matching over 8 bases. The CDR3 contains 15 residues. Looked up from germline, CDR1 is SGHAT and CDR2 is FQNNGV. The junction had 11 bases not matched to a gene; V was cut back by 6 bases and J by 7 bases. As DNA, the CDR3 is TGTGCCAGCAGGATGATAGCGGGGAGGGTTAATGAGCAGTTCTTC. It translates to CASRMIAGRVNEQFF.

The chain employs TRBV6-1 and TRBJ1-1; 7 bases align to TRBD1. This CDR3 is built from 12 residues. The germline V gene encodes CDR1 MNHNS and CDR2 SASEGT. V gave up 1 base and J gave up 10 bases; unmatched junction bases: 3. CDR3 sequence reads: CASSEEGAIAFF. CDR3 sequence (DNA): TGTGCCAGCAGTGAAGAGGGGGCGATAGCTTTCTTT.

CDR3 loop: CASSQDGSGALKNIQYF. The DNA of the CDR3 is TGTGCCAGCAGCCAAGATGGAAGCGGGGCCCTAAAAAACATTCAGTACTTC. The chain recombines TRBV4-2 with TRBJ2-4; 7 bases line up with TRBD2. V trimming: 0 bases; J trimming: 4 bases; junction bases outside the gene matches: 9. This CDR3 region has 17 residues. Germline loops: CDR1 LGHNA, CDR2 YNFKEQ.

The rearrangement links TRBV7-9 to TRBJ1-1; D unclear. The V and J ends lost 2 bases and 4 bases respectively, with 8 bases between them. Germline-derived CDR1 and CDR2 are SEHNR and FQNEAQ (reference sequence). The CDR3 has 13 amino acids. The CDR3 bases are TGTGCCAGCAGCTTACCAGGTTCCACTGAAGCTTTCTTT. Translating gives CASSLPGSTEAFF.

In nucleotides, the CDR3 is TGTGCCAGCAGCCACCGGCAAGGGCCTTTAGCGGGGGAGCTGTTTTTT. It is translated as CASSHRQGPLAGELFF. The gene calls are TRBV7-9 and TRBJ2-2; D might be TRBD2 (5 bases). The CDR3 is made up of 16 amino acids. Germline CDR1 is SEHNR and CDR2 is FQNEAQ (reference sequence). V dropped 5 bases and J dropped 8 bases, with 21 bases sitting between them.